Below are 32 T cell receptor beta chains sequenced from a single sample in a study of blood T cell repertoires in COVID-19. Data came from immunoSEQ multiplex PCR; TCRdb stores just in-frame clones and leaves some out. Of 65,000 to 90,000 clones listed, 82% are singletons. Sequenced input: peripheral blood. Source of these receptors: a woman aged 60-70 years with acute or convalescent COVID-19.

This chain uses TRBV5-8 with TRBJ1-3; no reliable D call. Germline V CDR1 and CDR2: SGHTS, YDEGEE. This CDR3 contains 16 residues. V lost 0 bases and J lost 4, with 14 bases in between. This CDR3 reads CASSLVGRTPGNTIYF. For the CDR3, the DNA is TGTGCCAGCAGCTTGGTTGGAAGGACTCCCGGAAACACCATATATTTT.

V is TRBV28 and J is TRBJ2-3; TRBD2 agrees at 14 bases. The germline V gene has CDR1 MDHEN and CDR2 SYDVKM. CDR3 length equals 16 residues. After removal of 4 bases from V and 5 bases from J, the junction contained 5 bases not matched to a gene. In nucleotides, the CDR3 is TGTGCCAGCAGTTCGGGACTAGCGGGGGTACTAGATACGCAGTATTTT. This gives the protein CASSSGLAGVLDTQYF.

V usage is TRBV11-2 and J usage is TRBJ2-2; TRBD2 matches 9 bases. Germline V gene data show CDR1 as SGHAT and CDR2 as FQNNGV. There are 17 residues in the CDR3. V was pared by 5 bases and J by 6 bases, with 13 bases of the junction left unmatched. The CDR3 reads CASSLLLVAGAPGELFF. Written as DNA, the CDR3 is TGTGCCAGCAGCCTTCTTTTAGTAGCGGGAGCCCCCGGGGAGCTGTTTTTT.

This chain joins TRBV3-1 (or the pseudogene TRBV3-2) and TRBJ1-2; no firm D call. Between the trimmed V and J ends, which lost 3 bases and 7 bases, there was a span of 21 bases. Germline assignment: CDR1 LGHDT and CDR2 YNNKEL (reference sequence). The CDR3 covers 16 residues. Written as DNA, the CDR3 is TGTGCCAGCAGCCACGGAGTTGGTAGCCGGGTGGGTGGCTACACCTTC. Its protein is CASSHGVGSRVGGYTF.

The V and J genes are TRBV24-1 and TRBJ2-1; perhaps TRBD2 as D (5 bases). V shed 0 bases and J shed 5 bases, with 10 bases lying between them. CDR3 length: 15 residues. The germline CDR1 and CDR2 sequences are KGHDR and SFDVKD. The CDR3 DNA sequence: TGTGCCACCAGTGATTTGTGGACTGACAACAATGAGCAGTTCTTC. This codes for CATSDLWTDNNEQFF.

Here the CDR3 DNA reads TGTGCCACCAGCATGTCCTCTAGCAATCAGCCCCAGCATTTT. Residues: CATSMSSSNQPQHF. The V gene is TRBV15, the J gene TRBJ1-5, with D uncertain. V dropped 4 bases and J dropped 0 bases, with 7 bases sitting between them. CDR1 is LNHNV and CDR2 is YYDKDF in the germline V gene (reference sequence). The CDR3 covers 14 residues.

V gene TRBV11-2 combines with J gene TRBJ1-2; 10 bases fit TRBD1. The germline V gene encodes CDR1 SGHAT and CDR2 FQNNGV. This CDR3 spans 15 amino acids. The V and J ends lost 5 bases and 6 bases, in that order; junction bases with no gene match: 9. The CDR3 reads CASSPAPTGGNGYTF. The CDR3 DNA follows: TGTGCCAGCAGCCCAGCCCCGACAGGGGGCAATGGCTACACCTTC.

The J gene is TRBJ2-1, the V gene TRBV27; 12 bases are a match to TRBD2. Germline CDR1 is MNHEY and CDR2 is SMNVEV (reference sequence). This CDR3 is built from 19 residues. V lost 8 bases to trimming and J lost 0 bases; unmatched junction nucleotides: 14. CDR3 coding DNA: TGTGCCAGCCGCTACTTTGGGCTAGCGGGAGGGAGCTCCTACAATGAGCAGTTCTTC. As protein: CASRYFGLAGGSSYNEQFF.

This sequence joins TRBV7-9 and TRBJ2-4; 7 nucleotides line up with TRBD2. The CDR3 runs 17 residues. V gave up 1 base and J gave up 0 bases; unmatched junction bases: 6. Germline assignment: CDR1 SEHNR and CDR2 FQNEAQ (reference sequence). CDR3 nucleotides: TGTGCCAGCAGCTTAGGCAGCGGGGACCTAGCCAAAAACATTCAGTACTTC. The encoded protein is CASSLGSGDLAKNIQYF.

This chain joins TRBV9 and TRBJ1-3; the D gene is possibly TRBD1 (5 bases). Germline V CDR1 and CDR2: SGDLS, YYNGEE. Trimming left V 0 bases short and J 0 bases short, with 10 bases between. The CDR3 has 16 residues. The CDR3 bases are TGTGCCAGCAGCGTAGGAAACGGGGGCTCTGGAAACACCATATATTTT. Translating gives CASSVGNGGSGNTIYF. The whole variable domain, filled in from reference TRBV9 and TRBJ1-3, reads DSGVTQTPKHLITATGQRVTLRCSPRSGDLSVYWYQQSLDQGLQFLIQYYNGEERAKGNILERFSAQQFPDLHSELNLSSLELGDSALYFCASSVGNGGSGNTIYFGEGSWLTVV.

Turning to this clone: Other DNA sequences in the same sample also yield this CDR3. The chain uses TRBV19 and TRBJ1-1, with TRBD1 identical over 7 bases. Germline V gene sequence: CDR1 LNHDA, CDR2 SQIVND (reference sequence). The CDR3 has 16 residues. Unmatched junction bases numbered 8, after V lost 4 bases and J lost 0 bases. CDR3 in DNA: TGTGCCAGTAGTAGCGGCAAAACAGGGGTGAACACTGAAGCTTTCTTT. Amino acids: CASSSGKTGVNTEAFF.

V and J are TRBV2 and TRBJ2-6; D unresolved. Germline CDR1 and CDR2: SNHLY and FYNNEI. V was cut by 3 bases and J by 4 bases, with 7 bases left in between. The CDR3 consists of 14 residues. The CDR3 here is CASSESSGANVLTF. The DNA for the CDR3 is TGTGCCAGCAGTGAGAGCTCCGGGGCCAACGTCCTGACTTTC.

The V call is TRBV3-1 (or the pseudogene TRBV3-2), the J call TRBJ1-1, with D unresolved. The ends were cut back, 0 bases at V and 4 bases at J, with 9 bases in the middle. CDR1 is LGHDT and CDR2 is YNNKEL in the germline V gene (reference sequence). The CDR3 consists of 14 residues. The CDR3 bases are TGTGCCAGCAGCCAAGACGGCGGGAGCACTGAAGCTTTCTTT. Protein: CASSQDGGSTEAFF.

The chain is built from TRBV5-1 and TRBJ1-2; no clear D gene. V shed 5 bases and J shed 2 bases, with 10 bases lying between them. The CDR3 loop spans 13 amino acids. Germline V gene data show CDR1 as SGHRS and CDR2 as YFSETQ. This chain's CDR3 is CASRVLNNYGYTF. CDR3 sequence (DNA): TGCGCCAGCAGGGTACTGAACAACTATGGCTACACCTTC.

The chain couples TRBV29-1 to TRBJ2-1; 7 nucleotides match TRBD1. The CDR3 runs 14 residues. The V and J ends lost 7 bases and 10 bases, in that order; junction bases with no gene match: 16. CDR1 is SQVTM, CDR2 ANQGSEA, per germline. CDR3 in amino acids: CSATRTTGEGEQFF. In DNA, the CDR3 is TGCAGCGCTACCAGAACAACAGGGGAAGGGGAGCAGTTCTTC.

The chain combines TRBV5-1 with TRBJ2-3, with TRBD2 identical over 14 bases. With V trimmed by 0 bases and J by 5 bases, 5 bases remained unmatched. Germline V gene sequence: CDR1 SGHRS, CDR2 YFSETQ. This CDR3 contains 17 residues. CDR3 nucleotides: TGCGCCAGCAGCTTGGTGGGGACTAGCGGGAGCGGAGATACGCAGTATTTT. Translated, it gives CASSLVGTSGSGDTQYF.

The V call is TRBV30, the J call TRBJ2-3, with 11 positions matching TRBD2. The CDR3 extends over 15 amino acids. The ends lost 3 bases at V and 0 bases at J; junction bases unmatched: 2. Germline lookup yields CDR1 GTSNPN and CDR2 SVGIG (reference sequence). The CDR3 reads CAWRGLAVSTDTQYF. CDR3 coding DNA: TGTGCCTGGAGGGGACTAGCGGTCAGCACAGATACGCAGTATTTT.

This clone was seen a few times. CDR3 in DNA: TGTGCCACCGCTTTCGGACTCACTTATAATTCACCCCTCCACTTT. Protein product: CATAFGLTYNSPLHF. The rearrangement joins TRBV6-5 to TRBJ1-6; D is unclear. V dropped 10 bases and J dropped 4 bases, with 17 bases sitting between them. Per germline, CDR1 MNHEY and CDR2 SVGAGI. This CDR3 region has 15 residues.

The chain carries TRBV29-1 and TRBJ2-3; 9 nucleotides align to TRBD2. J was trimmed by 4 bases and V by 0 bases; bases with no gene match: 5. CDR1 is SQVTM and CDR2 is ANQGSEA in the germline V gene. The CDR3 runs 15 residues. The CDR3 region is CSVEDRGLAPDTQYF. CDR3 coding DNA: TGCAGCGTTGAAGATCGGGGACTAGCTCCAGATACGCAGTATTTT.

V is TRBV20-1 and J is TRBJ1-1, with 8 bases identical to TRBD1. V dropped 3 bases and J dropped 10; count of bases not matched to a gene: 10. CDR1 and CDR2 from the germline V gene are DFQATT and SNEGSKA (reference sequence). The CDR3 sequence is 13 residues long. CDR3 residues: CSASSGSGGSAFF. CDR3 DNA: TGCAGTGCTAGTTCGGGGTCAGGGGGCTCAGCTTTCTTT.

The rearrangement joins TRBV5-6 to TRBJ1-1, with D hard to call. The CDR3 extends over 14 amino acids. The V end lost 8 bases, the J end lost 0 bases, and 14 bases lay between the germline ends. CDR1 SGHDT and CDR2 YYEEEE come from the germline V gene. CDR3 coding DNA: TGTGCCAGTATGAGTGGTCTGTTGAACACTGAAGCTTTCTTT. Its translation is CASMSGLLNTEAFF. Full variable domain (outside the CDR3, taken from reference TRBV5-6 and TRBJ1-1): DAGVTQSPTHLIKTRGQQVTLRCSPKSGHDTVSWYQQALGQGPQFIFQYYEEEERQRGNFPDRFSGHQFPNYSSELNVNALLLGDSALYLCASMSGLLNTEAFFGQGTRLTVV.

CDR3 sequence (DNA): TGTGCCAGCAGTTACTCGTCTAAGGGACAGAAAAACATTCAGTACTTC. Translating it yields CASSYSSKGQKNIQYF. The chain couples TRBV6-5 to TRBJ2-4; 7 nucleotides align to TRBD1. Germline trimming cut 0 bases from V and 4 bases from J; bases unmatched to any gene: 6. The CDR3 has 16 residues. Germline lookup yields CDR1 MNHEY and CDR2 SVGAGI.

About this clone: A junction end diverges from the germline sequence, so it may reflect a read error. This chain connects TRBV4-2 to TRBJ2-1; 7 bases align to TRBD2. CDR3 length: 15 amino acids. Germline V gives CDR1 LGHNA, CDR2 YNFKEQ. This chain's CDR3 is CASSQGTLGGDTAVF. The CDR3 nucleotides are TGTGCCAGCAGCCAAGGAACGTTGGGAGGGGATACGGCGGTCTTC.

This chain links TRBV3-1 (or the pseudogene TRBV3-2) with TRBJ2-1; weak D call: TRBD2 (7 bases). The germline gives CDR1 LGHDT, CDR2 YNNKEL (reference sequence). The CDR3 totals 16 residues. V lost 0 bases, J lost 2 bases, and 11 bases lay in between. In nucleotides, the CDR3 is TGTGCCAGCAGCCAAGATATGCGGGGGCCCTACAATGAGCAGTTCTTC. Its protein is CASSQDMRGPYNEQFF.

J is TRBJ1-2 and V is TRBV5-8; a weak D match, TRBD1 (6 bases). V was clipped by 4 bases and J by 2 bases, with 15 bases between them. Germline V gene data show CDR1 as SGHTS and CDR2 as YDEGEE. CDR3 size: 15 residues. As DNA, the CDR3 is TGTGCCAGCAGCAAGACAGGAAAAAAAAACTATGGCTACACCTTC. It translates to CASSKTGKKNYGYTF. Complete variable domain (other parts from reference TRBV5-8 and TRBJ1-2): EAGVTQSPTHLIKTRGQQATLRCSPISGHTSVYWYQQALGLGLQFLLWYDEGEERNRGNFPPRFSGRQFPNYSSELNVNALELEDSALYLCASSKTGKKNYGYTFGSGTRLTVV.

The chain employs TRBV20-1 and TRBJ1-1, with D uncertain. Germline values: CDR1 DFQATT, CDR2 SNEGSKA (reference sequence). The CDR3 is 13 amino acids. The V and J ends lost 3 bases and 0 bases respectively, with 8 bases between them. The CDR3 region is CSASESLNTEAFF. DNA of the CDR3: TGCAGTGCTAGTGAGAGCTTGAACACTGAAGCTTTCTTT.

The chain is built from TRBV28 and TRBJ1-1; a weak D match, TRBD1 (6 bases). Looked up from germline, CDR1 is MDHEN and CDR2 is SYDVKM. The CDR3 totals 14 residues. V was cut by 6 bases and J by 4 bases, with 15 bases left in between. CDR3 in amino acids: CASRTREGGTEAFF. The DNA of the CDR3 is TGTGCCAGCAGGACCAGGGAAGGGGGCACTGAAGCTTTCTTT.

In DNA form, the CDR3 reads TGTGCCAGCAGCCAAGATCTACGGTACACTGAAGCTTTCTTT. Its protein product is CASSQDLRYTEAFF. This chain uses TRBV14 with TRBJ1-1; D call uncertain. This CDR3 has 14 residues. V was trimmed by 0 bases and J by 3 bases, leaving 8 bases between them. CDR1 SGHDN and CDR2 FVKESK come from the germline V gene.

The chain joins TRBV5-1 to TRBJ2-7; possibly TRBD1 for D (5 bases). V was pared by 0 bases and J by 2 bases, with 12 bases between. The CDR3 has 15 amino acids. Per germline, CDR1 SGHRS and CDR2 YFSETQ. The CDR3 is CASSLVPTETYEQYF. CDR3 sequence (DNA): TGCGCCAGCAGCTTGGTCCCGACAGAGACCTACGAGCAGTACTTC.

The chain joins TRBV5-1 to TRBJ1-2, with TRBD1 matching over 10 bases. V shed 4 bases and J 8 bases; nucleotides not matched to a gene: 11. This CDR3 has 15 residues. CDR1 is SGHRS, CDR2 YFSETQ, per germline. CDR3 sequence reads: CASSPPGQGNLGYTF. The CDR3 nucleotides are TGCGCCAGCAGCCCTCCGGGACAGGGGAACCTGGGCTACACCTTC.

The rearrangement links TRBV5-4 to TRBJ2-3, with D unclear. CDR1 is SGHNT, CDR2 YYREEE, per germline (reference sequence). The CDR3 totals 14 residues. V lost 1 base and J 0 bases, leaving 6 bases between the germline ends. CDR3 protein: CASSLNPSTDTQYF. The DNA of the CDR3 is TGTGCCAGCAGCTTGAATCCTAGCACAGATACGCAGTATTTT.

This chain uses TRBV18 with TRBJ2-3; 10 nucleotides match TRBD1. V dropped 4 bases and J dropped 1; count of bases not matched to a gene: 2. The V gene's germline CDR1 is KGHSH and CDR2 LQKENI. CDR3 length equals 15 residues. The CDR3 here is CASSRDRGRTDTQYF. In nucleotides, the CDR3 is TGTGCCAGCTCACGTGACAGGGGGCGCACAGATACGCAGTATTTT.